This T cell receptor beta chain is drawn from a study of T-cell memory formation after mild COVID-19. V lost 3 bases and J lost 5; bases outside the gene matches: 5. The CDR3 length is 15 residues. Germline loops: CDR1 SGDLS, CDR2 YYNGEE. MiXCR was run by TCRdb on the 5' RACE reads, yielding one entry per CDR3 protein. The sample consists of 450,000 or so distinct CDR3 sequences, approximately 25% of them appearing once. Sequencing was carried out using PBMCs or a T cell subset sorted from them (not recorded which). This clonotype was obtained from an adult woman who had mild COVID-19 (a few samples of this study predate the infection). Cell type and time point are not known. The rearrangement uses TRBV9 and TRBJ2-5, with TRBD2 identical over 12 bases. CDR3 loop: CASSEFTSGRETQYF. The CDR3 region has the DNA TGTGCCAGCAGCGAATTCACTAGCGGGAGGGAGACCCAGTACTTC.